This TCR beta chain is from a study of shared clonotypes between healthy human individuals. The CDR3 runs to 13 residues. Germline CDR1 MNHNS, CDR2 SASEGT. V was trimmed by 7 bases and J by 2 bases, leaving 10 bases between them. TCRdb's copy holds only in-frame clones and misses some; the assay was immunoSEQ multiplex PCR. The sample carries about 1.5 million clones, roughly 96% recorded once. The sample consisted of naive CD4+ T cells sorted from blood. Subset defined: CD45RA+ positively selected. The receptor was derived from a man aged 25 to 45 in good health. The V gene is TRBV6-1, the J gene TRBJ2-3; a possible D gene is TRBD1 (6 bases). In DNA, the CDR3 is TGTGCCAGCATTGGGACAAACACAGATACGCAGTATTTT. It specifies CASIGTNTDTQYF.